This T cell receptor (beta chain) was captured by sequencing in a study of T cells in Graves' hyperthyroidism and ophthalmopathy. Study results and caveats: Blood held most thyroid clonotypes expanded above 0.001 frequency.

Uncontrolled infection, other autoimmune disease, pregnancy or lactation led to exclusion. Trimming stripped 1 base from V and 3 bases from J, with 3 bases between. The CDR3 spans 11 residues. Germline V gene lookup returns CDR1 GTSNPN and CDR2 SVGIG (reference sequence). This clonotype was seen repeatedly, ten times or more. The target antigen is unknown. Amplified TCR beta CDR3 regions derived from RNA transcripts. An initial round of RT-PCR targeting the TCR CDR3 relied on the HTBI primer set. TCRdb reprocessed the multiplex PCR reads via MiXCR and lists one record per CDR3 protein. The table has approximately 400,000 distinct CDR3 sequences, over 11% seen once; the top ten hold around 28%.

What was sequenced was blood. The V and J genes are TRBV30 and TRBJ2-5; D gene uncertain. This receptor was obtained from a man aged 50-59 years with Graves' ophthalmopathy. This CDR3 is CAWSAKETQYF. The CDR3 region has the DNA TGTGCCTGGAGTGCCAAAGAGACCCAGTACTTC.